One and the same sample provided the 32 T cell receptor beta chains below, sequenced in a study of blood T cell repertoires in COVID-19. Sequencing was performed with immunoSEQ multiplex PCR; in TCRdb, only in-frame clones are kept and a portion is missing. The repertoire consists of approximately 210,000 clones, with around four fifths occurring once and the leading ten covering approximately 20%. The specimen was peripheral blood. All receptors derive from a man aged 25 to 40 with active or convalescent COVID-19.

This chain connects TRBV4-1 to TRBJ1-1; maybe TRBD1 (5 bases). The CDR3 covers 16 residues. V lost 4 bases and J 6 bases, leaving 21 bases between the germline ends. Germline CDR1 MGHRA, CDR2 YSYEKL. CDR3 nucleotide sequence: TGCGCCAGCAGCCCGGGCTTCGGACGGGGGTTTTCTGAAGCTTTCTTT. Its translation is CASSPGFGRGFSEAFF.

This chain links TRBV7-2 with TRBJ2-3; 13 bases map to TRBD2. Germline V gene data show CDR1 as SGHTA and CDR2 as FQGNSA. The CDR3 contains 19 residues. V was pared by 5 bases and J by 3 bases, with 14 bases of the junction left unmatched. In DNA form, the CDR3 reads TGTGCCAGCAGCCCCGAGGTACTAGCGGGGGGGCTAGGTACAGATACGCAGTATTTT. Protein: CASSPEVLAGGLGTDTQYF.

The chain carries TRBV6-2 or TRBV6-3 and TRBJ1-2; 8 bases line up with TRBD1. The ends lost 10 bases at V and 2 bases at J; junction bases unmatched: 6. The CDR3 runs to 13 residues. CDR1 MNHEY and CDR2 SVGEGT come from the germline V gene. The CDR3 nucleotides read TGTGCCAACAGCCAGGGGGCCAACTATGGCTACACCTTC. Its protein product is CANSQGANYGYTF.

J is TRBJ1-2 and V is TRBV4-3; D call uncertain. With 0 bases removed from V and 8 bases from J, the gap between germline ends came to 13 bases. Looked up from germline, CDR1 is LGHNA and CDR2 is YSLEER. The CDR3 sequence is 14 residues long. CDR3 in DNA: TGCGCCAGCAGCCAAGATAACGGGGAGAGAGGCTACACCTTC. This gives the protein CASSQDNGERGYTF.

The chain carries TRBV5-5 and TRBJ1-2; D remains ambiguous. CDR1 and CDR2 from the germline V gene are SGHKS and YYEKEE (reference sequence). Trimming left V 0 bases short and J 4 bases short, with 4 bases between. The CDR3 runs to 12 residues. The CDR3 nucleotides read TGTGCCAGCAGCTTGGCGAGCTATGGCTACACCTTC. It is translated as CASSLASYGYTF.

The rearrangement links TRBV16 to TRBJ1-5; no clear D gene. Trimming stripped 4 bases from V and 7 bases from J, with 11 bases between. CDR3 size: 13 residues. CDR1 and CDR2 from the germline V gene are KGHSY and FQNENV. The CDR3 spells CASSLLHGQPQHF. CDR3 nucleotide sequence: TGTGCCAGCAGCCTCCTCCATGGCCAGCCCCAGCATTTT.

The rearrangement uses TRBV6-2 or TRBV6-3 and TRBJ2-7; TRBD2 agrees at 13 bases. After removal of 7 bases from V and 5 bases from J, the junction contained 11 bases not matched to a gene. In germline, CDR1 is MNHEY, CDR2 SVGEGT. This CDR3 region has 16 residues. Written as DNA, the CDR3 is TGTGCCAGCACCCCCCGGACTAGCGGGAGTTTCCACGAGCAGTACTTC. It specifies CASTPRTSGSFHEQYF.

In DNA form, the CDR3 reads TGTGCCAGCAGCTCAAATAGGAACACTGAAGCTTTCTTT. It encodes CASSSNRNTEAFF. V is TRBV7-2 and J is TRBJ1-1; no reliable D call. Trimming removed 4 bases from V and 1 base from J, with 7 bases in between. This CDR3 region has 13 residues. Germline V gives CDR1 SGHTA, CDR2 FQGNSA.

The chain combines TRBV24-1 with TRBJ2-7; D perhaps matches TRBD1 (6 bases). Between the trimmed V and J ends, which lost 0 bases and 5 bases, there was a span of 13 bases. The CDR3 spans 15 residues. Per germline, CDR1 KGHDR and CDR2 SFDVKD. For the CDR3, the DNA is TGTGCCACCAGTGATTTGAGGGGGTCCCCTAACGAGCAGTACTTC. It specifies CATSDLRGSPNEQYF.

A few counts support this clone. Sequence at one end of the junction differs from germline and may be a read error. The chain links TRBV7-2 to TRBJ1-2; TRBD1 is a possible D gene (6 bases). The CDR3 extends over 13 amino acids. Per germline, CDR1 SGHTA and CDR2 FQGNSA. CDR3: CASSLDLGQLFIF. Written as DNA, the CDR3 is TGTGCCAGCAGCTTAGACCTCGGACAGCTATTCATCTTC.

This sequence joins TRBV4-1 and TRBJ1-6, with D tentatively TRBD1 (5 bases). Trimming shortened V by 4 bases and J by 3 bases, and 10 bases separated the two germline ends. The CDR3 extends over 15 amino acids. CDR1 MGHRA and CDR2 YSYEKL come from the germline V gene. The CDR3 reads CASSLTGNYNSPLHF. The DNA for the CDR3 is TGCGCCAGCAGCCTTACAGGAAACTATAATTCACCCCTCCACTTT.

The rearrangement joins TRBV5-1 to TRBJ1-2; D is ambiguous. CDR1 is SGHRS and CDR2 is YFSETQ in the germline V gene. V lost 0 bases, J lost 6 bases, and 9 bases lay in between. The CDR3 spans 13 residues. CDR3 loop: CASSLEVADGYTF. The DNA of the CDR3 is TGCGCCAGCAGCTTGGAGGTGGCGGATGGCTACACCTTC.

The chain employs TRBV4-1 and TRBJ2-7; maybe TRBD2 (6 bases). Germline-derived CDR1 and CDR2 are MGHRA and YSYEKL. The CDR3 length is 14 residues. Deletions cut 4 bases from V and 3 bases from J, with 13 bases between. CDR3 loop: CASSLGTSDYEQYF. The CDR3 nucleotides are TGCGCCAGCAGCCTCGGGACTTCCGACTACGAGCAGTACTTC.

This clone was picked up a small number of times. The chain carries TRBV2 and TRBJ1-1, with TRBD1 identical over 7 bases. The V segment lost 6 bases and the J segment 4 bases; nucleotides outside the gene matches: 14. Per the germline V gene, CDR1 is SNHLY and CDR2 is FYNNEI. The CDR3 consists of 16 residues. Here the CDR3 DNA reads TGTGCCAGCAGAGAGGACAGGTGGTCTTTGGGCACTGAAGCTTTCTTT. Amino acids: CASREDRWSLGTEAFF.

The chain combines TRBV6-5 with TRBJ2-1; 9 positions agree with TRBD1. Trimming took 2 bases from V and 6 from J; bases not matched to a gene: 2. This CDR3 region has 14 residues. The germline V gene has CDR1 MNHEY and CDR2 SVGAGI. The CDR3 DNA is TGTGCCAGCAGTTACGGGACAGGGCTCAATGAGCAGTTCTTC. It codes for CASSYGTGLNEQFF.

The chain links TRBV4-2 to TRBJ2-7; maybe TRBD1 (6 bases). The ends were cut back, 4 bases at V and 5 bases at J, with 12 bases in the middle. The CDR3 loop spans 13 amino acids. Germline V gene sequence: CDR1 LGHNA, CDR2 YNFKEQ. CDR3 region: CASSLDRPNEQYF. In nucleotides, the CDR3 is TGTGCCAGCAGCCTAGACAGGCCGAACGAGCAGTACTTC.

The chain recombines TRBV28 with TRBJ1-5; D not resolved. This CDR3 is built from 16 residues. Trimming shortened V by 5 bases and J by 0 bases, and 14 bases separated the two germline ends. CDR1 is MDHEN, CDR2 SYDVKM, per germline. The CDR3, as DNA: TGTGCCAGCAGTCCAATCCCAACCTATAGCAATCAGCCCCAGCATTTT. Translated: CASSPIPTYSNQPQHF. Supplemented by reference TRBV28 and TRBJ1-5, the full variable domain reads DVKVTQSSRYLVKRTGEKVFLECVQDMDHENMFWYRQDPGLGLRLIYFSYDVKMKEKGDIPEGYSVSREKKERFSLILESASTNQTSMYLCASSPIPTYSNQPQHFGDGTRLSIL.

CDR3 sequence reads: CASRQNTEAFF. The DNA for the CDR3 is TGTGCCAGCAGACAGAACACTGAAGCTTTCTTT. The chain combines TRBV7-9 with TRBJ1-1; no firm D call. This CDR3 has 11 amino acids. Per the germline V gene, CDR1 is SEHNR and CDR2 is FQNEAQ (reference sequence). The germline V and J ends were trimmed by 6 bases and 1 base, with 3 bases remaining between them.

This clone appeared a few times. The chain recombines TRBV9 with TRBJ2-7; maybe TRBD2 (5 bases). In germline, CDR1 is SGDLS, CDR2 YYNGEE. The germline V and J ends were trimmed by 2 bases and 3 bases, with 12 bases remaining between them. The CDR3 is made up of 14 amino acids. As DNA, the CDR3 is TGTGCCAGCAGCGTCCACCCGGGGAACTACGAGCAGTACTTC. Translated: CASSVHPGNYEQYF.

This chain connects TRBV28 to TRBJ1-2; 7 bases align to TRBD1. Looked up from germline, CDR1 is MDHEN and CDR2 is SYDVKM. CDR3 length: 17 residues. J was trimmed by 0 bases and V by 3 bases; bases with no gene match: 10. The CDR3 sequence is CASSFISRGNANYGYTF. In DNA form, the CDR3 reads TGTGCCAGCAGTTTTATCAGCAGGGGGAATGCTAACTATGGCTACACCTTC.

This clone is a singleton in its sample. The chain joins TRBV2 to TRBJ2-1, with a tentative D call TRBD1 (5 bases). The V gene's germline CDR1 is SNHLY and CDR2 FYNNEI. Trimming removed 3 bases at V and 3 bases at J, with 15 bases between. The length of the CDR3 is 16 residues. CDR3 DNA sequence: TGTGCCAGCAGTGACCCGAGCAGGGTGGGCTACAATGAGCAGTTCTTC. It encodes CASSDPSRVGYNEQFF.

CDR3 bases: TGCGCCAGCAGCCAAGCCGAGCGGATCGGGACAGATACGCAGTATTTT. Translating it yields CASSQAERIGTDTQYF. The chain joins TRBV4-3 to TRBJ2-3; D perhaps matches TRBD2 (5 bases). V lost 1 base to trimming and J lost 3 bases, with 14 bases between them. The germline CDR1 and CDR2 sequences are LGHNA and YSLEER. CDR3 length: 16 residues.

This clone was seen only once. V is TRBV18 and J is TRBJ2-3; D might be TRBD2 (6 bases). The CDR3 contains 15 residues. In germline, CDR1 is KGHSH, CDR2 LQKENI. V shed 4 bases and J shed 1 base, with 12 bases lying between them. For the CDR3, the DNA is TGTGCCAGCTCACTCCCACTAGCCGGCACAGATACGCAGTATTTT. Its protein product is CASSLPLAGTDTQYF.

V gene TRBV27 combines with J gene TRBJ1-2, with 9 bases identical to TRBD1. With 5 bases clipped from V and 6 bases from J, the junction kept 16 bases outside the gene matches. From germline, CDR1 is MNHEY and CDR2 SMNVEV (reference sequence). The CDR3 has 17 amino acids. The chain's CDR3 is CASSLPLDRGRIHGYTF. In DNA, the CDR3 is TGTGCCAGCAGTCTACCTTTGGACAGGGGTAGAATCCATGGCTACACCTTC.

This clone is a singleton in its sample. This chain links TRBV18 with TRBJ2-3, with 13 bases that match TRBD2. CDR1 KGHSH and CDR2 LQKENI come from the germline V gene. V lost 6 bases and J lost 5; bases outside the gene matches: 11. This CDR3 is built from 17 residues. The CDR3 coding sequence is TGTGCCAGCTCGCCAAGACTAGCGGGGGGAAGGAAAGATACGCAGTATTTT. Translation: CASSPRLAGGRKDTQYF.

The gene calls are TRBV18 and TRBJ2-7, with D possibly matching TRBD2 (7 bases). Trimming removed 0 bases at V and 3 bases at J, with 9 bases between. CDR3 length: 14 residues. The germline V gene has CDR1 KGHSH and CDR2 LQKENI. CDR3 sequence reads: CASSPPGGLYEQYF. The CDR3 DNA sequence: TGTGCCAGCTCACCACCGGGGGGGCTCTACGAGCAGTACTTC.

The chain is built from TRBV6-5 and TRBJ1-2; 7 bases agree with TRBD1. Germline V lookup: CDR1 MNHEY, CDR2 SVGAGI. This CDR3 is built from 15 residues. Losses at the gene ends were 5 bases for V and 0 bases for J; bases not matched to a gene: 6. The CDR3 bases are TGTGCCAGCAGTCCGGGACAGCGGCCTAACTATGGCTACACCTTC. Amino acids: CASSPGQRPNYGYTF.

This rearrangement joins TRBV29-1 to TRBJ1-2, with 7 bases lining up with TRBD1. The V segment lost 5 bases and the J segment 2 bases; nucleotides outside the gene matches: 8. This CDR3 comprises 14 residues. Germline V CDR1 and CDR2: SQVTM, ANQGSEA. CDR3 bases: TGCAGCGTTCCAACAGGGGATCGGAACTATGGCTACACCTTC. It is translated as CSVPTGDRNYGYTF.

This chain joins TRBV5-1 and TRBJ2-1; D possibly corresponds to TRBD2 (5 bases). V lost 5 bases and J lost 9, with 9 bases in between. From germline, CDR1 is SGHRS and CDR2 YFSETQ. There are 11 residues in the CDR3. The chain's CDR3 is CASRAEGEQFF. The CDR3 DNA is TGCGCCAGCAGAGCCGAGGGTGAGCAGTTCTTC.

This clone was recorded once. V is TRBV20-1 and J is TRBJ2-3, with D perhaps matching TRBD2 (5 bases). The ends were cut back, 6 bases at V and 11 bases at J, with 15 bases in the middle. The CDR3 is 11 amino acids. The germline gives CDR1 DFQATT, CDR2 SNEGSKA (reference sequence). CDR3 DNA: TGCAGTGCAATGGACTCGCTCAAGCAGTATTTT. This translates into CSAMDSLKQYF.

The V call is TRBV15, the J call TRBJ2-7, with 7 bases matching TRBD1. Germline-derived CDR1 and CDR2 are LNHNV and YYDKDF (reference sequence). V dropped 0 bases and J dropped 4; count of bases not matched to a gene: 12. This CDR3 comprises 17 residues. For the CDR3, the DNA is TGTGCCACCAGCAGAGATCGGGATCCGGGACAGAGATACGAGCAGTACTTC. Its translation: CATSRDRDPGQRYEQYF. The whole variable domain, remainder taken from reference TRBV15 and TRBJ2-7, is DAMVIQNPRYQVTQFGKPVTLSCSQTLNHNVMYWYQQKSSQAPKLLFHYYDKDFNNEADTPDNFQSRRPNTSFCFLDIRSPGLGDTAMYLCATSRDRDPGQRYEQYFGPGTRLTVT.

V and J are TRBV3-1 (or the pseudogene TRBV3-2) and TRBJ1-2; a possible D gene is TRBD1 (5 bases). CDR3 length: 15 amino acids. From germline, CDR1 is LGHDT and CDR2 YNNKEL (reference sequence). Trimming took 2 bases from V and 8 from J, leaving 18 bases between them. CDR3 DNA sequence: TGTGCCAGCAGCCAAAATGCCCCAGGGAGGGAAGGCTACACCTTC. Encoded protein: CASSQNAPGREGYTF.